This T cell receptor beta chain is drawn from a study of blood T cells in healthy people across ages. Using a J-beta primer mix together with a sample-barcoded 5' primer, a second PCR was run for about 6 to 12 cycles. Using its own MiXCR run on the 5' RACE reads, TCRdb lists one record per CDR3 protein. The sample carries approximately 900,000 distinct CDR3 sequences, roughly 43% recorded once. This CDR3 is 13 amino acids long. Trimming left V 7 bases short and J 9 bases short, with 16 bases between. A few counts support this clonotype. The TCR originated in a man aged 25-45 years in good health. V gene TRBV12-3 or TRBV12-4 combines with J gene TRBJ2-1, with D maybe TRBD1 (5 bases). Sample: blood. CDR3 sequence reads: CASTRGAVVEQFF. The DNA of the CDR3 is TGTGCCAGCACTCGTGGGGCGGTCGTTGAGCAGTTCTTC.